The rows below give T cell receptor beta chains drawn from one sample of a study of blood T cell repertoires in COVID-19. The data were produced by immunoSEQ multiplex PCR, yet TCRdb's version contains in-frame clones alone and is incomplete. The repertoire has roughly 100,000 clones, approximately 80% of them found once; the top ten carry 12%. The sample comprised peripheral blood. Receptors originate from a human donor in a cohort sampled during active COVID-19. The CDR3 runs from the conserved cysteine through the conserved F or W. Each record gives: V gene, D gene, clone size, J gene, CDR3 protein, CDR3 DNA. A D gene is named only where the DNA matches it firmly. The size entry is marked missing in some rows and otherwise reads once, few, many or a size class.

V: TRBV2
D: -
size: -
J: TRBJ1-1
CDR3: CASTPRQVMNTEAFF
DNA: TGTGCCAGCACTCCACGACAAGTCATGAACACTGAAGCTTTCTTT

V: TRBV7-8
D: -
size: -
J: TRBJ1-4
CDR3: CASSRQVLATNEKLFF
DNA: TGTGCCAGCAGCCGACAGGTCCTTGCAACTAATGAAAAACTGTTTTTT

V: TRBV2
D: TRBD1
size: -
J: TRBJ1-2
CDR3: CASPKDRQGYGYTF
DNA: TGTGCCAGCCCAAAAGACCGACAGGGGTATGGCTACACCTTC

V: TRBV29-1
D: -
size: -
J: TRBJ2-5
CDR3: CSVDWRGQETQYF
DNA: TGCAGCGTTGATTGGAGGGGACAAGAGACCCAGTACTTC

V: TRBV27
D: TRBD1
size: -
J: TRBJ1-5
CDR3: CASSLSRGQGSNQPQHF
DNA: TGTGCCAGCAGTTTATCCCGAGGACAGGGAAGCAATCAGCCCCAGCATTTT

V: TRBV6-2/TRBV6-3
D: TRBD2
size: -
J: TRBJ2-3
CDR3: CASSYSQRGAGISSTDTQYF
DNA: TGTGCCAGCAGTTACTCCCAGCGGGGGGCGGGGATCTCTAGCACAGATACGCAGTATTTT

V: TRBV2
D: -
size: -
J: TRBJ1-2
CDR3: CASRTGHYGYTF
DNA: TGTGCCAGCAGGACAGGCCACTATGGCTACACCTTC

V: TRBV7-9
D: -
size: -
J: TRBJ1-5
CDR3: CASTPITGNQPQHF
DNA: TGTGCCAGCACCCCCATCACAGGCAATCAGCCCCAGCATTTT

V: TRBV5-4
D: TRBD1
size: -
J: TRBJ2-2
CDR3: CASSLGTGGLPGELFF
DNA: TGTGCCAGCAGCTTGGGAACAGGGGGCCTTCCCGGGGAGCTGTTTTTT

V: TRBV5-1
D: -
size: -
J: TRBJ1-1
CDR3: CASSLAPRTEAFF
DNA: TGCGCCAGCAGCCTAGCGCCGCGCACTGAAGCTTTCTTT

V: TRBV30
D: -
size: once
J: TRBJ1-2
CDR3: CAWRTGSRGYTF
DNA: TGTGCCTGGAGGACTGGTTCTAGGGGCTACACCTTC

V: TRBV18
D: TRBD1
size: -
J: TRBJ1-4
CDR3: CASSRETTGDVEKLFF
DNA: TGTGCCAGCTCACGAGAGACAACAGGGGATGTTGAAAAACTGTTTTTT

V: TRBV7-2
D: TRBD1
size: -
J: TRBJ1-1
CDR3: CASSPPSTGVNTEAFF
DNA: TGTGCCAGCAGTCCGCCCTCGACAGGGGTGAACACTGAAGCTTTCTTT

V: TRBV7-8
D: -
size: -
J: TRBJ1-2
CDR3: CASSPAGDGYTF
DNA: TGTGCCAGCAGCCCCGCAGGGGATGGCTACACCTTC

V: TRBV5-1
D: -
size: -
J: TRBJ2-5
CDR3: CASSLAAGHQETQYF
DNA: TGCGCCAGCAGCTTGGCCGCGGGGCACCAAGAGACCCAGTACTTC

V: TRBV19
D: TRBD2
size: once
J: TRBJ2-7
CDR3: CASSIRLAGAYEQYF
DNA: TGTGCCAGTAGTATCCGACTAGCGGGGGCCTACGAGCAGTACTTC

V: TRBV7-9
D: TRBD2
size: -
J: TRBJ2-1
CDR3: CASSLLTSWEDNEQFF
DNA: TGTGCCAGCAGCTTATTGACTAGCTGGGAGGACAATGAGCAGTTCTTC

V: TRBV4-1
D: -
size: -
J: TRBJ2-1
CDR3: CASSLSGGPYNEQFF
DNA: TGCGCCAGCAGCTTGTCTGGGGGCCCTTACAATGAGCAGTTCTTC

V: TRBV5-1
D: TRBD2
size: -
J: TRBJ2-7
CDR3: CASSYLAGARLQYF
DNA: TGCGCCAGCAGCTACCTAGCGGGGGCCCGCCTTCAGTACTTC

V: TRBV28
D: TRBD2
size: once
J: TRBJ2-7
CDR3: CASSLAGGRGTYEQYF
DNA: TGTGCCAGCAGTTTGGCGGGGGGCCGAGGAACCTACGAGCAGTACTTC

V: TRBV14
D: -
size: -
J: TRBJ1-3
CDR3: CASDRGGQLNTIYF
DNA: TGTGCCAGCGACCGAGGGGGACAATTGAACACCATATATTTT

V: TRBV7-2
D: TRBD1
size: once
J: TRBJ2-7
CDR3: CASSLLGTGPYEQYF
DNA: TGTGCCAGCAGCTTATTAGGGACAGGTCCCTACGAGCAGTACTTC

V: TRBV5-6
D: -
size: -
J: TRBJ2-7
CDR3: CASSLPQGYEQYF
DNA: TGTGCCAGCAGCTTGCCACAGGGTTACGAGCAGTACTTC

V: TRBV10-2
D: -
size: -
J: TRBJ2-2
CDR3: CATSGPANTGELFF
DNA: TGCGCCACCTCAGGGCCCGCGAACACCGGGGAGCTGTTTTTT

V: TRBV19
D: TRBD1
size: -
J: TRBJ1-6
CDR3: CASTHGTVNNSPLHF
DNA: TGTGCCAGTACCCACGGGACAGTCAATAATTCACCCCTCCACTTT

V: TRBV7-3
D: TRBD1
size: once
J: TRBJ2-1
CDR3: CASSYDRGSYNEQFF
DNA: TGTGCCAGCAGCTACGACAGGGGGTCCTACAATGAGCAGTTCTTC

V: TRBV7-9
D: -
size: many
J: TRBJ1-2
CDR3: CASSLANTDGYTF
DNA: TGTGCCAGCAGCTTAGCGAATACAGATGGCTACACCTTC

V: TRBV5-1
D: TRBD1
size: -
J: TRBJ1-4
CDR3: CASSFQGAYEKLFF
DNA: TGCGCCAGCAGCTTCCAGGGGGCTTATGAAAAACTGTTTTTT

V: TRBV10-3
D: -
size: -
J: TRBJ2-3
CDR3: CAPSGDHTITDTQYF
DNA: TGTGCCCCTTCGGGGGATCACACGATCACAGATACGCAGTATTTT

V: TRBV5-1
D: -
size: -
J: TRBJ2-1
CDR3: CASSLVGIAGNEQFF
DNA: TGCGCCAGCAGCTTGGTTGGTATCGCGGGTAATGAGCAGTTCTTC

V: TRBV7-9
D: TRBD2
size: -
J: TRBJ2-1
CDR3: CASSLQTSGGQHEQFF
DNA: TGTGCCAGCAGCTTACAGACTAGCGGGGGGCAGCATGAGCAGTTCTTC

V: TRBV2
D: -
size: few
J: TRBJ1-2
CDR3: CASSLGAFRGLGYTF
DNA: TGTGCCAGCAGCCTAGGAGCCTTCCGGGGTCTTGGCTACACCTTC

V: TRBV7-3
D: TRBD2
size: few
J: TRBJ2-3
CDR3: CASSPTSGGADTQYF
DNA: TGTGCCAGCAGCCCGACTAGCGGGGGGGCAGATACGCAGTATTTT

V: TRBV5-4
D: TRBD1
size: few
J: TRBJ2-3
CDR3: CASSLDQGATDTQYF
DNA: TGTGCCAGCAGCTTGGATCAGGGGGCAACAGATACGCAGTATTTT

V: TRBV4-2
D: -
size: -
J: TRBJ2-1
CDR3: CASSQTGPAASSYNEQFF
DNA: TGTGCCAGCAGCCAAACCGGTCCAGCGGCCAGCTCCTACAATGAGCAGTTCTTC

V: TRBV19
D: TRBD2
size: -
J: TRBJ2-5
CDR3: CASSWGGRAETQYF
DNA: TGTGCCAGTAGTTGGGGCGGGAGGGCGGAGACCCAGTACTTC

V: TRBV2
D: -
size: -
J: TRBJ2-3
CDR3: CAGRKGFLTDTQYF
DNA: TGTGCGGGCCGCAAGGGGTTTCTAACAGATACGCAGTATTTT

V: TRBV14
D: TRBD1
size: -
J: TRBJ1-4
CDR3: CASSQRRGQGTEKLFF
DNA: TGTGCCAGCAGCCAAAGGAGGGGACAGGGCACTGAAAAACTGTTTTTT

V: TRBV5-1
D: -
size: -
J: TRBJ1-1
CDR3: CASSVQGSSTEAFF
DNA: TGCGCCAGCAGCGTACAGGGAAGCTCGACTGAAGCTTTCTTT

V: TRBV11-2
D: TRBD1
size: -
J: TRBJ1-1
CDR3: CASSVNRGYTEAFF
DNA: TGTGCCAGCAGCGTTAACAGGGGGTACACTGAAGCTTTCTTT

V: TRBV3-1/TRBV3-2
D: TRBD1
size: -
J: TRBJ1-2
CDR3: CASSPGQGVGYTF
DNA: TGTGCCAGCAGCCCGGGACAGGGGGTGGGCTACACCTTC

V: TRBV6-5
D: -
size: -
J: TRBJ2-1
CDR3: CASSLDPYGEQFF
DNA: TGTGCCAGCAGCCTCGATCCCTACGGTGAGCAGTTCTTC